The 31 T cell receptor beta chains reported below all come from one sample, sequenced in a study of blood T cells in healthy people across ages. PCR was performed a second time for about 7 to 12 cycles using a sample-barcoded 5' primer and a J-beta primer mix. Using its own MiXCR run on the 5' RACE reads, TCRdb lists one record per CDR3 protein. The sample yields 800,000 to 950,000 distinct CDR3 sequences, around 48% seen once. Specimen: blood. These TCRs come from a man between 25 and 39 years old in good health.

This clonotype was seen at least ten times. J is TRBJ1-2 and V is TRBV6-6; weak D call: TRBD1 (5 bases). CDR1 MNHNY and CDR2 SVGAGI come from the germline V gene (reference sequence). V was clipped by 2 bases and J by 4 bases, with 23 bases between them. The CDR3 runs to 18 residues. Written as DNA, the CDR3 is TGTGCCAGCAGTTACAGAACTGATACAGCATTGGGGCTCTATGGCTACACCTTC. This translates into CASSYRTDTALGLYGYTF.

To note about this clonotype: Germline is not matched at one junction end, which may reflect a read error. The chain is built from TRBV6-5 and TRBJ2-7, with TRBD2 matching over 9 bases. The CDR3 extends over 13 amino acids. Germline-derived CDR1 and CDR2 are MNHEY and SVGAGI. The DNA of the CDR3 is TGTGCCATCAGTGAGCGGGGGGACTACGAGCAGTACTTC. Its protein product is CAISERGDYEQYF.

Notes on this clonotype: The junction shows a germline mismatch at one end, possibly a read error. The chain joins TRBV9 to TRBJ2-7; a weak D match, TRBD2 (5 bases). CDR1 is SGDLS and CDR2 is YYNGEE in the germline V gene. The length of the CDR3 is 12 residues. The CDR3 DNA sequence: TGTACCAGCAGCGGACCCGGGGACGAGCAGTACTTC. Translation: CTSSGPGDEQYF.

V usage is TRBV7-9 and J usage is TRBJ1-2, with 7 bases lining up with TRBD1. This CDR3 spans 13 amino acids. V gave up 10 bases and J gave up 2 bases; unmatched junction bases: 7. CDR1 SEHNR and CDR2 FQNEAQ come from the germline V gene (reference sequence). The CDR3 DNA is TGTGCCACCTCTGGGACAGTAAACTATGGCTACACCTTC. Its protein is CATSGTVNYGYTF.

This chain joins TRBV29-1 and TRBJ2-5; no reliable D call. The end of the DNA aligns better with TRBJ2-7, so the J call may be wrong. This CDR3 contains 12 residues. From germline, CDR1 is SQVTM and CDR2 ANQGSEA. In DNA, the CDR3 is TGCAGCGTTGTTACGGTGGGCTACGAGCAGTACTTC. The encoded protein is CSVVTVGYEQYF.

The chain employs TRBV29-1 and TRBJ1-1; D is possibly TRBD1 (5 bases). Germline V CDR1 and CDR2: SQVTM, ANQGSEA. Trimming stripped 4 bases from V and 2 bases from J, with 11 bases between. CDR3 length: 13 residues. CDR3 protein: CSVAGRANTEAFF. CDR3 DNA sequence: TGCAGCGTTGCCGGCAGGGCCAACACTGAAGCTTTCTTT.

The chain carries TRBV9 and TRBJ2-3; D is possibly TRBD2 (6 bases). The CDR3 has 16 residues. CDR1 and CDR2 (germline): SGDLS, YYNGEE. V was pared by 3 bases and J by 0 bases, with 14 bases between. The DNA of the CDR3 is TGTGCCAGCAGCGGCGGGGCCGGTTCTAGCACAGATACGCAGTATTTT. Translated, it gives CASSGGAGSSTDTQYF. Complete variable domain (other parts from reference TRBV9 and TRBJ2-3): DSGVTQTPKHLITATGQRVTLRCSPRSGDLSVYWYQQSLDQGLQFLIQYYNGEERAKGNILERFSAQQFPDLHSELNLSSLELGDSALYFCASSGGAGSSTDTQYFGPGTRLTVL.

This clonotype was detected only a few times. This chain links TRBV6-6 with TRBJ2-1, with TRBD2 matching 9 bases. Germline CDR1 reads MNHNY; CDR2 reads SVGAGI (reference sequence). The CDR3 is made up of 11 amino acids. The CDR3: CGAGGRNEQFF. The CDR3 DNA sequence: TGTGGAGCGGGGGGTCGAAATGAGCAGTTCTTC.

The rearrangement joins TRBV7-6 to TRBJ2-3; possible D gene TRBD1, 5 bases. The CDR3 spans 16 residues. Germline lookup yields CDR1 SGHVS and CDR2 FNYEAQ. Trimming took off 2 bases at V and 0 bases at J, with 12 bases between the two ends. The DNA for the CDR3 is TGTGCCAGCAGCTTAATAGGGGAATCTAGCACAGATACGCAGTATTTT. It translates to CASSLIGESSTDTQYF.

The chain joins TRBV5-4 to TRBJ1-4; 9 nucleotides line up with TRBD1. After removal of 0 bases from V and 8 bases from J, the junction contained 5 bases not matched to a gene. From germline, CDR1 is SGHNT and CDR2 YYREEE (reference sequence). The CDR3 contains 15 residues. The CDR3 loop reads CASSLVSGQGEKLFF. Here the CDR3 DNA reads TGTGCCAGCAGCTTGGTGTCGGGACAGGGAGAAAAACTGTTTTTT.

The chain recombines TRBV12-3 or TRBV12-4 with TRBJ1-6; D remains unclear. The CDR3 covers 15 residues. Deletions cut 6 bases from V and 9 bases from J, with 18 bases between. The CDR3 here is CASSSRLAGGSPLHF. The CDR3 coding sequence is TGTGCCAGCAGCTCGAGGCTGGCGGGAGGTTCACCCCTCCACTTT.

The chain links TRBV11-3 to TRBJ2-1; 7 nucleotides line up with TRBD2. Germline loops: CDR1 SGHNT, CDR2 YENEEA. The CDR3 covers 15 residues. Trimming cost V 5 bases and J 9 bases; bases outside gene matches: 13. CDR3 DNA: TGTGCCAGCAGCCCCTCCTCGAGCGGGGCGGTTGAGCAGTTCTTC. This translates into CASSPSSSGAVEQFF.

In this sample, this clonotype turned up a few times. The rearrangement links TRBV3-1 to TRBJ1-5; D perhaps matches TRBD1 (5 bases). The CDR3 extends over 14 amino acids. CDR1 LGHDT and CDR2 YNNKEL come from the germline V gene (reference sequence). V was trimmed by 2 bases and J by 2 bases, leaving 7 bases between them. The CDR3 sequence is CASSQWGRNQPQHF. In DNA form, the CDR3 reads TGTGCCAGCAGCCAATGGGGACGCAATCAGCCCCAGCATTTT.

This clonotype was detected a few times. The chain is built from TRBV20-1 and TRBJ1-2, with D tentatively TRBD1 (6 bases). Germline V CDR1 and CDR2: DFQATT, SNEGSKA (reference sequence). The CDR3 loop spans 13 amino acids. V lost 6 bases, J lost 8 bases, and 19 bases lay in between. CDR3 region: CSAKLQGVGGYTF. CDR3 DNA: TGCAGTGCCAAGCTACAGGGTGTAGGAGGCTACACCTTC.

This rearrangement joins TRBV18 to TRBJ2-7; D unresolved. CDR1 is KGHSH, CDR2 LQKENI, per germline. This CDR3 is built from 14 residues. Trimming cost V 2 bases and J 1 base, with 9 bases left between them. The CDR3 sequence is CASSPGVNSYEQYF. CDR3 in DNA: TGTGCCAGCTCACCAGGGGTCAATTCCTACGAGCAGTACTTC.

This clonotype has just a few counts. This sequence joins TRBV5-1 and TRBJ2-7; D is unresolved. This CDR3 is built from 14 residues. Trimming removed 0 bases from V and 6 bases from J, with 13 bases in between. Germline assignment: CDR1 SGHRS and CDR2 YFSETQ. CDR3 in amino acids: CASSLEWVLGEQYF. Here the CDR3 DNA reads TGCGCCAGCAGCTTGGAATGGGTTCTGGGCGAGCAGTACTTC.

The chain links TRBV10-3 to TRBJ2-7; D remains unclear. With 8 bases removed from V and 0 bases from J, the gap between germline ends came to 14 bases. The CDR3 has 14 amino acids. Germline CDR1 is ENHRY and CDR2 is SYGVKD. CDR3 DNA: TGTGCCATCGGATCAGTCAATAGCTCCTACGAGCAGTACTTC. Translating it yields CAIGSVNSSYEQYF.

The V gene is TRBV27, the J gene TRBJ1-5; D is uncertain. The germline V gene has CDR1 MNHEY and CDR2 SMNVEV (reference sequence). Trimming removed 7 bases from V and 4 bases from J, with 11 bases in between. The length of the CDR3 is 13 residues. The CDR3 coding sequence is TGTGCCAGCACGTCGGGCTTTAATCAGCCCCAGCATTTT. Translation: CASTSGFNQPQHF.

The V call is TRBV3-1, the J call TRBJ1-6; D uncertain. Trimming took off 4 bases at V and 5 bases at J, with 12 bases between the two ends. This CDR3 has 15 residues. Germline CDR1 LGHDT, CDR2 YNNKEL (reference sequence). CDR3 loop: CASSLKGTDNSPLHF. CDR3 in DNA: TGTGCCAGCAGCCTAAAGGGTACAGATAATTCACCCCTCCACTTT.

This clonotype came up a few times. This chain joins TRBV4-1 and TRBJ1-5, with D maybe TRBD1 (5 bases). Germline V gene data show CDR1 as MGHRA and CDR2 as YSYEKL. Deletions cut 2 bases from V and 1 base from J, with 12 bases between. The CDR3 is made up of 16 amino acids. CDR3 nucleotides: TGCGCCAGCAGCCAAAGGGGTACACAAAGCAATCAGCCCCAGCATTTT. Translating gives CASSQRGTQSNQPQHF.

The table lists this clonotype with a few counts. The chain recombines TRBV28 with TRBJ2-7, with D possibly matching TRBD2 (5 bases). Germline V gene lookup returns CDR1 MDHEN and CDR2 SYDVKM. V shed 10 bases and J shed 7 bases, with 20 bases lying between them. CDR3 length equals 13 residues. The CDR3 region has the DNA TGTGCCACCCGAGGACCCGGGATTCGTGAGCAGTACTTC. It codes for CATRGPGIREQYF.

The count of this clonotype is one. The V call is TRBV20-1, the J call TRBJ1-5; D not certain. CDR1 is DFQATT, CDR2 SNEGSKA, per germline (reference sequence). V lost 3 bases, J lost 0 bases, and 6 bases lay in between. The CDR3 runs 13 residues. The CDR3 region is CSARGFSNQPQHF. The CDR3 DNA follows: TGCAGTGCTAGGGGCTTTAGCAATCAGCCCCAGCATTTT.

This chain links TRBV12-3 or TRBV12-4 with TRBJ2-1; D may be TRBD1 or TRBD2 (6 bases each). Trimming removed 1 base from V and 7 bases from J, with 11 bases in between. The CDR3 spans 14 residues. The CDR3 protein is CASSLDGGPNEQFF. In nucleotides, the CDR3 is TGTGCCAGCAGTTTAGATGGGGGGCCTAATGAGCAGTTCTTC.

In this sample, this clonotype turned up many times. J is TRBJ2-7 and V is TRBV20-1; D ambiguous. CDR1 and CDR2 (germline): DFQATT, SNEGSKA (reference sequence). There are 14 residues in the CDR3. V dropped 5 bases and J dropped 6 bases, with 20 bases sitting between them. The CDR3 here is CSAPQPTSWSEQYF. The CDR3 DNA reads TGCAGTGCTCCCCAACCGACCTCCTGGAGCGAGCAGTACTTC.

CDR3 bases: TGCGCCAGCAGCCAAAGACTAGCGGGGGGGACGAACACCGGGGAGCTGTTTTTT. Translation gives CASSQRLAGGTNTGELFF. The rearrangement links TRBV4-3 to TRBJ2-2; TRBD2 matches 14 bases. V lost 2 bases and J lost 0; bases outside the gene matches: 2. The CDR3 loop spans 18 amino acids. Germline CDR1 reads LGHNA; CDR2 reads YSLEER.

This clonotype was seen a few times. This rearrangement joins TRBV9 to TRBJ2-5, with 8 bases fitting TRBD1. This CDR3 has 14 amino acids. From germline, CDR1 is SGDLS and CDR2 YYNGEE. With V trimmed by 4 bases and J by 5 bases, 7 bases remained unmatched. CDR3 sequence reads: CASSLETGGETQYF. As DNA, the CDR3 is TGTGCCAGCAGCCTTGAAACAGGGGGGGAGACCCAGTACTTC.

V and J are TRBV20-1 and TRBJ2-5; weak D call: TRBD2 (7 bases). Germline CDR1 reads DFQATT; CDR2 reads SNEGSKA (reference sequence). The CDR3 contains 14 residues. Between the trimmed V and J ends, which lost 3 bases and 0 bases, there was a span of 11 bases. DNA for the CDR3: TGCAGTGCTAGCGGGGGGCTCGACCAAGAGACCCAGTACTTC. Translation gives CSASGGLDQETQYF.

This clonotype was seen more than once but under ten times. The rearrangement joins TRBV4-2 to TRBJ2-7; 7 positions match TRBD1. In germline, CDR1 is LGHNA, CDR2 YNFKEQ. CDR3 length: 15 amino acids. J was trimmed by 3 bases and V by 3 bases; bases with no gene match: 8. CDR3 in DNA: TGTGCCAGCAGCCAGAGACAGGGCAACGTCTACGAGCAGTACTTC. Its translation is CASSQRQGNVYEQYF.

The chain has TRBV28 and TRBJ1-1; D unclear. CDR1 and CDR2 (germline): MDHEN, SYDVKM. The ends were cut back, 5 bases at V and 5 bases at J, with 15 bases in the middle. The CDR3 totals 14 residues. The CDR3 is CASSRTTSRTEAFF. CDR3 DNA: TGTGCCAGCAGTCGAACGACATCAAGAACTGAAGCTTTCTTT.

The rearrangement joins TRBV5-1 to TRBJ2-7; a weak D match, TRBD1 (5 bases). The CDR3 consists of 13 residues. Deletions cut 4 bases from V and 6 bases from J, with 14 bases between. Germline V gives CDR1 SGHRS, CDR2 YFSETQ. The CDR3 here is CASSSKQVSEQYF. As DNA, the CDR3 is TGCGCCAGCAGCAGTAAACAGGTTTCCGAGCAGTACTTC.

V usage is TRBV10-3 and J usage is TRBJ2-7; a possible D gene is TRBD1 (5 bases). Germline CDR1 reads ENHRY; CDR2 reads SYGVKD. The CDR3 covers 11 residues. V shed 7 bases and J shed 5 bases, with 9 bases lying between them. CDR3 bases: TGTGCCATCACCGCAGGGCACGAGCAGTACTTC. This sequence encodes CAITAGHEQYF.